This is a list of T cell receptor beta chains from one sample in a study of control samples from healthy donors and cancer patients. Measured with immunoSEQ multiplex PCR; TCRdb has only the in-frame clones, and not every one. Of roughly 150,000 clones listed, 88% are singletons. The specimen sequenced was blood. The receptors were gathered from a young man in good health. Each CDR3 is given with its conserved first and last residue. Fields, in order: clone size, CDR3 length, D gene, J gene, V gene, CDR3 protein, CDR3 DNA. D genes are given only for firm matches. Expanded clones are given a class, and other clones once, few, many or no size at all.

size: large
length: 13
D: TRBD1
J: TRBJ1-1
V: TRBV9
CDR3: CASSPDRVTEAFF
DNA: TGTGCCAGCAGCCCGGACAGGGTCACTGAAGCTTTCTTT

size: .
length: 15
D: .
J: TRBJ2-1
V: TRBV19
CDR3: CASIDRRSSYNEQFF
DNA: TGTGCCAGTATCGACAGAAGATCTTCCTACAATGAGCAGTTCTTC

size: .
length: 11
D: .
J: TRBJ2-7
V: TRBV30
CDR3: CAWSLTYEQYF
DNA: TGTGCCTGGAGTCTGACCTACGAGCAGTACTTC

size: .
length: 16
D: .
J: TRBJ2-2
V: TRBV7-9
CDR3: CASSQPTQARTGELFF
DNA: TGTGCCAGCAGTCAACCAACTCAGGCTCGCACCGGGGAGCTGTTTTTT

size: .
length: 19
D: .
J: TRBJ2-7
V: TRBV19
CDR3: CASSRGANNRDGPSYEQYF
DNA: TGTGCCAGTAGTAGGGGGGCGAATAACCGGGACGGCCCCTCCTACGAGCAGTACTTC

size: .
length: 11
D: .
J: TRBJ2-7
V: TRBV28
CDR3: CASTLDHEQYF
DNA: TGTGCCAGCACCCTGGACCACGAGCAGTACTTC

size: .
length: 17
D: TRBD1
J: TRBJ2-3
V: TRBV4-3
CDR3: CASSPGTGGGLTDTQYF
DNA: TGCGCCAGCAGCCCAGGGACAGGGGGCGGTTTAACAGATACGCAGTATTTT

size: .
length: 16
D: .
J: TRBJ1-5
V: TRBV9
CDR3: CASSVDGSLSNQPQHF
DNA: TGTGCCAGCAGCGTAGACGGTTCCTTATCAAATCAGCCCCAGCATTTT

size: .
length: 15
D: TRBD1
J: TRBJ2-1
V: TRBV18
CDR3: CASSPTGQSNNEQFF
DNA: TGTGCCAGCTCACCCACGGGACAGTCTAACAATGAGCAGTTCTTC

size: .
length: 15
D: .
J: TRBJ2-4
V: TRBV24-1
CDR3: CATSTSGEAKNIQYF
DNA: TGTGCCACCAGTACCTCCGGGGAAGCCAAAAACATTCAGTACTTC

size: .
length: 15
D: TRBD2
J: TRBJ2-7
V: TRBV3-1/TRBV3-2
CDR3: CASSQTSGEAYEQYF
DNA: TGTGCCAGCAGCCAAACCAGCGGGGAGGCCTACGAGCAGTACTTC

size: .
length: 12
D: TRBD1
J: TRBJ2-7
V: TRBV28
CDR3: CASSDRINEQYF
DNA: TGTGCCAGCTCGGACAGGATCAACGAGCAGTACTTC

size: .
length: 16
D: TRBD1
J: TRBJ2-3
V: TRBV5-4
CDR3: CASSPLRDRGIDTQYF
DNA: TGTGCCAGCAGCCCACTCCGGGACAGGGGAATAGATACGCAGTATTTT

size: .
length: 14
D: .
J: TRBJ2-5
V: TRBV9
CDR3: CASSVAGGPETQYF
DNA: TGTGCCAGCAGCGTAGCTGGGGGTCCGGAGACCCAGTACTTC

size: .
length: 14
D: .
J: TRBJ2-2
V: TRBV5-4
CDR3: CASQSRGRTGELFF
DNA: TGTGCCAGCCAGAGCAGGGGACGGACCGGGGAGCTGTTTTTT

size: .
length: 14
D: .
J: TRBJ2-4
V: TRBV19
CDR3: CASNRDSSKNIQYF
DNA: TGTGCCAGTAACCGGGACTCTTCCAAAAACATTCAGTACTTC

size: .
length: 13
D: TRBD1
J: TRBJ2-7
V: TRBV19
CDR3: CASRGTPSYEQYF
DNA: TGTGCCAGCAGGGGGACACCCTCCTACGAGCAGTACTTC

size: .
length: 16
D: TRBD1
J: TRBJ1-1
V: TRBV6-2/TRBV6-3
CDR3: CASSYRTGGLNTEAFF
DNA: TGTGCCAGCAGTTACAGGACAGGGGGTCTCAACACTGAAGCTTTCTTT

size: .
length: 15
D: .
J: TRBJ1-2
V: TRBV6-5
CDR3: CASSYGQAPAGGYTF
DNA: TGTGCCAGCAGTTACGGGCAGGCCCCGGCTGGGGGCTACACCTTC

size: .
length: 15
D: TRBD2
J: TRBJ2-1
V: TRBV6-5
CDR3: CATNYGGSSYNEQFF
DNA: TGTGCCACCAATTACGGGGGGAGCTCCTACAATGAGCAGTTCTTC

size: .
length: 14
D: .
J: TRBJ2-7
V: TRBV28
CDR3: CASSSTGLRVEQYF
DNA: TGTGCCAGCAGTTCAACAGGGTTGAGGGTCGAGCAGTACTTC

size: .
length: 14
D: .
J: TRBJ2-4
V: TRBV7-2
CDR3: CASSLVTGGNIQYF
DNA: TGTGCCAGCAGCTTAGTCACGGGTGGGAACATTCAGTACTTC

size: .
length: 15
D: .
J: TRBJ1-4
V: TRBV7-9
CDR3: CASSYGSGPNEKLFF
DNA: TGTGCCAGCAGCTACGGGTCCGGGCCTAATGAAAAACTGTTTTTT

size: .
length: 15
D: .
J: TRBJ1-2
V: TRBV7-9
CDR3: CASSLAMPTWFSYTF
DNA: TGTGCCAGCAGCTTAGCGATGCCCACTTGGTTTAGCTACACCTTC

size: .
length: 17
D: TRBD1
J: TRBJ2-3
V: TRBV2
CDR3: CASELPGQLLEGDTQYF
DNA: TGTGCCAGCGAGTTACCGGGACAGCTTTTAGAGGGAGATACGCAGTATTTT

size: once
length: 17
D: TRBD1
J: TRBJ2-4
V: TRBV3-1/TRBV3-2
CDR3: CASSQKTGALFKNIQYF
DNA: TGTGCCAGCAGCCAAAAAACAGGGGCCCTATTCAAAAACATTCAGTACTTC

size: .
length: 16
D: TRBD1
J: TRBJ1-5
V: TRBV7-9
CDR3: CASSFERTGSNQPQHF
DNA: TGTGCCAGCAGCTTCGAGAGGACAGGGAGCAATCAGCCCCAGCATTTT

size: .
length: 18
D: .
J: TRBJ1-5
V: TRBV3-1/TRBV3-2
CDR3: CASSQERGARDSNQPQHF
DNA: TGTGCCAGCAGCCAAGAACGGGGGGCGCGGGATAGCAATCAGCCCCAGCATTTT

size: .
length: 13
D: TRBD2
J: TRBJ2-1
V: TRBV19
CDR3: CASRSSGDREQFF
DNA: TGTGCCAGTAGGTCTAGCGGGGATCGAGAGCAGTTCTTC

size: .
length: 16
D: .
J: TRBJ2-7
V: TRBV9
CDR3: CASSVGPGASSYEQYF
DNA: TGTGCCAGCAGCGTAGGACCGGGGGCAAGCTCCTACGAGCAGTACTTC

size: .
length: 13
D: .
J: TRBJ2-1
V: TRBV10-1
CDR3: CASSTSPTTEQFF
DNA: TGCGCCAGCAGTACTAGCCCCACAACGGAGCAGTTCTTC

size: .
length: 13
D: TRBD1
J: TRBJ2-7
V: TRBV5-1
CDR3: CASSWDRGDEQYF
DNA: TGCGCCAGCAGCTGGGACAGGGGAGACGAGCAGTACTTC

size: .
length: 16
D: TRBD1
J: TRBJ1-1
V: TRBV6-2/TRBV6-3
CDR3: CASSYGLWTGETEAFF
DNA: TGTGCCAGCAGTTACGGGCTGTGGACAGGGGAAACTGAAGCTTTCTTT

size: .
length: 16
D: .
J: TRBJ2-2
V: TRBV7-2
CDR3: CASSLTRVGGTGELFF
DNA: TGTGCCAGCAGCTTAACTCGGGTGGGGGGTACCGGGGAGCTGTTTTTT

size: .
length: 12
D: .
J: TRBJ2-7
V: TRBV6-5
CDR3: CASTTGGHEQYF
DNA: TGTGCCAGCACGACCGGGGGCCACGAGCAGTACTTC

size: few
length: 14
D: .
J: TRBJ1-5
V: TRBV28
CDR3: CASSSRVLRWPQHF
DNA: TGTGCCAGCAGTTCGAGGGTTTTGCGATGGCCCCAGCATTTT

size: .
length: 20
D: .
J: TRBJ2-7
V: TRBV27
CDR3: CASSLRMNSGVKLVSYEQYF
DNA: TGTGCCAGCAGCTTACGCATGAATTCTGGCGTCAAGCTGGTGTCCTACGAGCAGTACTTC

size: once
length: 15
D: .
J: TRBJ2-5
V: TRBV4-2
CDR3: CASSQDPGSGETQYF
DNA: TGTGCCAGCAGCCAAGATCCAGGTTCGGGAGAGACCCAGTACTTC

size: .
length: 13
D: .
J: TRBJ2-2
V: TRBV13
CDR3: CASTRTGSGELFF
DNA: TGTGCCAGCACGCGAACAGGGAGCGGGGAGCTGTTTTTT

size: .
length: 11
D: .
J: TRBJ2-3
V: TRBV27
CDR3: CASSSADTQYF
DNA: TGTGCCAGCAGTTCCGCCGATACGCAGTATTTT

size: .
length: 17
D: .
J: TRBJ2-6
V: TRBV3-1/TRBV3-2
CDR3: CASSQTDRNSGANVLTF
DNA: TGTGCCAGCAGCCAAACGGACCGAAACTCTGGGGCCAACGTCCTGACTTTC